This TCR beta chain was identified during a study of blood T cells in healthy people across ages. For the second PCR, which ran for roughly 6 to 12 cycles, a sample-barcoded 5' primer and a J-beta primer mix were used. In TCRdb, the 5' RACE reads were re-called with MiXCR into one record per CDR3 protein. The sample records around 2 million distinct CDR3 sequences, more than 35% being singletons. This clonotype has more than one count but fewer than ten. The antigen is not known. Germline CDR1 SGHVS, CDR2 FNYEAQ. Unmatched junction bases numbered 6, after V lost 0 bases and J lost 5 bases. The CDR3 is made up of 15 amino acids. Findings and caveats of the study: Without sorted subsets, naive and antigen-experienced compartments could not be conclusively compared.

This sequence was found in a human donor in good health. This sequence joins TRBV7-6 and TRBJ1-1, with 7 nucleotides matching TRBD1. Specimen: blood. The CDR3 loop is CASSLAGAGQTEAFF. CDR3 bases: TGTGCCAGCAGCTTAGCGGGGGCGGGACAGACTGAAGCTTTCTTT.